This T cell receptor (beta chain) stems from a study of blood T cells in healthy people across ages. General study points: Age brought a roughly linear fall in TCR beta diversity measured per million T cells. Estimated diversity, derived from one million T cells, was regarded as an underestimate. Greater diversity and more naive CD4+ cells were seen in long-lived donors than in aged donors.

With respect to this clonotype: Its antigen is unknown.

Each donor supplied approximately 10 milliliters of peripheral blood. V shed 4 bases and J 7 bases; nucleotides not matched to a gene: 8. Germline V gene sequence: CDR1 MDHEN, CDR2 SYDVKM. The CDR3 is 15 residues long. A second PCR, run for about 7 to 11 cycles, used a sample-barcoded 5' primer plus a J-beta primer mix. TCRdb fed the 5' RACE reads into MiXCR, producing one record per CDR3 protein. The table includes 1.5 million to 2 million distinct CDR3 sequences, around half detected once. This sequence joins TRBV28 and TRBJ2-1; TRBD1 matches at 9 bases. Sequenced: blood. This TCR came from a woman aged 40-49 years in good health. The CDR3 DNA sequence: TGTGCCAGCAGTTCCGGACAGGGGTGGTCTAATGAGCAGTTCTTC. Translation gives CASSSGQGWSNEQFF.